The clone carrying this TCR beta chain was seen a few times. CDR1 and CDR2 from the germline V gene are LGHNA and YSLEER. Trimming took 2 bases from V and 3 from J; bases not matched to a gene: 9. The CDR3 runs to 17 residues. This sample was included in a study of T cells after yellow fever vaccination. MiXCR, run by TCRdb on the 5' RACE reads, gives a single entry per CDR3 protein. This table holds some 670,000 distinct CDR3 sequences, approximately 13% found once. The sequences come from PBMCs, collected on the day of the yellow fever booster vaccination. J is TRBJ1-1 and V is TRBV4-3, with TRBD1 matching 10 bases. The TCR comes from a man aged 25-40 years who received the YFV17D yellow fever vaccine. The CDR3 here is CASSQRPGQGMDTEAFF. CDR3 coding DNA: TGCGCCAGCAGCCAAAGACCGGGACAGGGGATGGACACTGAAGCTTTCTTT.